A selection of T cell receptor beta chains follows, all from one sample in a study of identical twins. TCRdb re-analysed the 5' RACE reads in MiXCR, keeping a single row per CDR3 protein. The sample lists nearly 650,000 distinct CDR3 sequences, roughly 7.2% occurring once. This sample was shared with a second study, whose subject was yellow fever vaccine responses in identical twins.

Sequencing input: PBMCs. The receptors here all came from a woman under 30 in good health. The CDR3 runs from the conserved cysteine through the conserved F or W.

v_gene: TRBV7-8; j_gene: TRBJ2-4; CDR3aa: CASTQFRPLLAKNIQYF
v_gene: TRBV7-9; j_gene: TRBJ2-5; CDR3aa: CASSPRDLQYF
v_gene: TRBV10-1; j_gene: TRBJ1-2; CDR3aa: CASSGTNYGYTF
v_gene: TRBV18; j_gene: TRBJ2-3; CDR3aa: CASSPRGLAETDTQYF
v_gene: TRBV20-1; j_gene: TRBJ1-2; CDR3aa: CSARAAGWNYGYTF
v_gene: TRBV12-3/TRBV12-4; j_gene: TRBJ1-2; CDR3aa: CASILGGAGYGYTF
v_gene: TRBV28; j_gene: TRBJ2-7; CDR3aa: CASSQPGTGGNEQYF
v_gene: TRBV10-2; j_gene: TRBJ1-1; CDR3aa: CATLGQLNTEAFF
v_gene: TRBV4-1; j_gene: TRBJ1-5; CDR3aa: CASSQSGTVNQPQHF
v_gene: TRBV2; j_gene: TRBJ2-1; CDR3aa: CASSSELAEGAYNEQFF
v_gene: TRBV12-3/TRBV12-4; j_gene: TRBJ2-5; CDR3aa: CASRKGTGNQETQYF
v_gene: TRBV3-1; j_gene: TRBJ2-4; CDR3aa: CASSQVARGTVAKNIQYF
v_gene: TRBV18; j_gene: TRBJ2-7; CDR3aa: CASSPRRATLGGLNEQYF
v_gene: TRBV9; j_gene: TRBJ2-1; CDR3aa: CASSVASRVNEQFF
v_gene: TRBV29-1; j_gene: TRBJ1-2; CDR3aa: CSVDRDGAYGYTF
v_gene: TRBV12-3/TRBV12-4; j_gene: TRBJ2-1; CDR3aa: CASTWTSGGLYNEQFF
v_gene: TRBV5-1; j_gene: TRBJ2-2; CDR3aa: CASSLGYGVSNTGELFF
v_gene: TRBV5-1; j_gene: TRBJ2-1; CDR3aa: CASLQNNEQFF
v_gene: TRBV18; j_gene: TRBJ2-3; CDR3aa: CASSQPDTQYF
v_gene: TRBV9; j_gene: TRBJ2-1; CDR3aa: CASSDTPSGTYNEQFF
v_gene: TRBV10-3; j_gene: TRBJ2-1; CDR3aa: CAISESIGYNEQFF
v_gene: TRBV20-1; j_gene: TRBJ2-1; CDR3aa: CSAPDSSSYNEQFF